The entry that follows covers one TCR beta chain sequence. Its matching antigen is unknown. The data belong to a study of vaccination and CD4 T cells after COVID-19. Study as a whole: Some 10 convalescent patients had mild and one had severe PCR-confirmed SARS-CoV-2 disease. Investigators took post-vaccine samples a median about 65 days after dose two, within a range of 14 to 241. Investigators stimulated cells with overlapping spike peptides drawn from SARS-CoV-2, HCoV-NL63, HCoV-OC43 and HCoV-229E.

Points from the study as a whole: Convalescent participants were relatively few, and none had early post-infection timepoints studied.

Treatment specified: roughly ten-day PBMC culture with coronavirus spike peptide pools or control peptides (ViraFEST assay). CDR3 length: 12 residues. The V end lost 3 bases, the J end lost 5 bases, and 10 bases lay between the germline ends. The germline V gene has CDR1 SQVTM and CDR2 ANQGSEA. Sequencing of cultured CD4+ T cell DNA used the Oncomine TCR Beta short-read assay. TCRdb passed the PCR reads through MiXCR, listing each CDR3 protein once. The table lists about 16,000 distinct CDR3 sequences, approximately 50% of them singletons. The material was CD4+ T cells from blood, cultured in vitro, obtained before SARS-CoV-2 vaccination. The receptor was derived from a human donor who had recovered from COVID-19. The chain couples TRBV29-1 to TRBJ2-5, with D possibly being TRBD1 or TRBD2 (5 bases each). This CDR3 reads CSVEVWGETQYF. DNA of the CDR3: TGCAGCGTTGAGGTCTGGGGGGAGACCCAGTACTTC. Based on the CDR3 plus reference TRBV29-1 and TRBJ2-5, the full variable domain is SAVISQKPSRDICQRGTSLTIQCQVDSQVTMMFWYRQQPGQSLTLIATANQGSEATYESGFVIDKFPISRPNLTFSTLTVSNMSPEDSSIYLCSVEVWGETQYFGPGTRLLVL.